The rows below give T cell receptor beta chains drawn from one sample of a study of PD-L1 blockade in urothelial cancer. Profiling relied on immunoSEQ multiplex PCR, and the TCRdb table lists in-frame clones only, not all of them. Altogether about 50,000 clones are present, 60% to 85% being singletons, with the ten largest covering over 9.5%. The source material was PBMCs, sampled around atezolizumab (anti-PD-L1) treatment. These receptors came from a man aged 65 to 85 with urothelial cancer. CDR3s leave out the opening cysteine and the closing phenylalanine or tryptophan. A D gene is named only where the DNA matches it firmly.

V: TRBV19
D: TRBD1
CDR3: ASSTQTGTEQY

V: TRBV30
D: TRBD2
CDR3: AWTLAGASYEQY

V: TRBV13
D: TRBD1
CDR3: ASSLTGGGTGELF

V: TRBV2
D: TRBD1
CDR3: ASSADRVAYEQY

V: TRBV11-2
D: -
CDR3: ASSLRGISEQY

V: TRBV15
D: -
CDR3: ATSRDLSGRLGPGYT

V: TRBV19
D: TRBD2
CDR3: ASSTSGRPKGEQY

V: TRBV6-1
D: -
CDR3: ASSETGFAGNTIY

V: TRBV6-5
D: -
CDR3: ASSYATGFSYNEQF

V: TRBV5-5
D: -
CDR3: ASSLPGAYEQY

V: TRBV30
D: -
CDR3: AWTPTGTLYSNQPQH

V: TRBV11-2
D: -
CDR3: ASSSLGGPYEQY

V: TRBV30
D: -
CDR3: AWRLWQSYNEQF

V: TRBV5-8
D: TRBD1
CDR3: ASSIQGADIGYT

V: TRBV28
D: TRBD2
CDR3: ASVAGGSYNEQF

V: TRBV4-1
D: TRBD1
CDR3: ASSPTTGQGLNTEAF

V: TRBV23-1
D: -
CDR3: ASSQNDSSYNEQF

V: TRBV5-1
D: -
CDR3: ASSDYSYGYT

V: TRBV5-4
D: TRBD1
CDR3: ASSLSQGAGEQF

V: TRBV28
D: TRBD2
CDR3: ASRVFVGPGGETQY

V: TRBV5-4
D: -
CDR3: ASSLGGGVNTEAF

V: TRBV4-2
D: -
CDR3: ASSQGGRTQY

V: TRBV10-1
D: TRBD2
CDR3: ASSEWVAGVCAKNIQY

V: TRBV5-1
D: -
CDR3: ASSLQAGSEEQF

V: TRBV2
D: TRBD1
CDR3: AIRSQGSGTDTQY

V: TRBV7-2
D: -
CDR3: ASSLSRIYEQY

V: TRBV6-5
D: TRBD2
CDR3: ASSPEREGLYEQY

V: TRBV19
D: TRBD1
CDR3: ASSPGQGLSYEQY